Each of the 2 T cell receptor beta chains below was sequenced from the same sample in a study of identical twins. TCRdb fed the 5' RACE reads into MiXCR, producing one record per CDR3 protein. The data show 460,000 or so distinct CDR3 sequences, more than 13% seen once. These data were also reused for a study on yellow fever vaccine responses in identical twins.

Sequences were obtained from CD4+ T cells sorted from blood. The receptors were sampled from a woman aged 18-29 years in good health.

This clonotype showed up many times. V gene TRBV5-1 combines with J gene TRBJ2-1; 9 nucleotides match TRBD2. Germline V gene sequence: CDR1 SGHRS, CDR2 YFSETQ. This CDR3 is built from 16 residues. V gave up 0 bases and J gave up 6 bases; unmatched junction bases: 7. The CDR3 sequence: CASSLAAGGMRNEQFF. CDR3 nucleotides: TGCGCCAGCAGCTTGGCCGCGGGAGGGATGCGCAATGAGCAGTTCTTC. Using reference TRBV5-1 and TRBJ2-1 for the parts outside the CDR3, the full variable domain is KAGVTQTPRYLIKTRGQQVTLSCSPISGHRSVSWYQQTPGQGLQFLFEYFSETQRNKGNFPGRFSGRQFSNSRSEMNVSTLELGDSALYLCASSLAAGGMRNEQFFGPGTRLTVL.

The chain joins TRBV20-1 to TRBJ2-2; 8 nucleotides match TRBD2. Germline V gives CDR1 DFQATT, CDR2 SNEGSKA (reference sequence). This CDR3 is 14 amino acids long. Trimming took 6 bases from V and 0 from J; bases not matched to a gene: 3. CDR3 sequence (DNA): TGCAGTGCCCCCGGGGGGGCGAACACCGGGGAGCTGTTTTTT. This translates into CSAPGGANTGELFF.